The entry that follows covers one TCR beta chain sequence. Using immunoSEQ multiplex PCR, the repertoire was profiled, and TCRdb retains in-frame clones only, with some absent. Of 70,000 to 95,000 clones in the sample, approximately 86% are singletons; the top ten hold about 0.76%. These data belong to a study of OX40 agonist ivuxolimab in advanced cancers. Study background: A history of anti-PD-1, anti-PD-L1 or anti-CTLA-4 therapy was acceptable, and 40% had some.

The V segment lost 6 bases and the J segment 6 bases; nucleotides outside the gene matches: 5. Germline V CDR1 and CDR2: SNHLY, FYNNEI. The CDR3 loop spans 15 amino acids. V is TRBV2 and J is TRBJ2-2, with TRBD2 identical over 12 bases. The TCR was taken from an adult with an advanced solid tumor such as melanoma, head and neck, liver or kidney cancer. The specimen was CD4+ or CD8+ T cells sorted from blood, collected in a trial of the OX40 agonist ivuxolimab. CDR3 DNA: TGTGCCAGCAGATGGACTAGCGGGATGGCCGGGGAGCTGTTTTTT. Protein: CASRWTSGMAGELFF.